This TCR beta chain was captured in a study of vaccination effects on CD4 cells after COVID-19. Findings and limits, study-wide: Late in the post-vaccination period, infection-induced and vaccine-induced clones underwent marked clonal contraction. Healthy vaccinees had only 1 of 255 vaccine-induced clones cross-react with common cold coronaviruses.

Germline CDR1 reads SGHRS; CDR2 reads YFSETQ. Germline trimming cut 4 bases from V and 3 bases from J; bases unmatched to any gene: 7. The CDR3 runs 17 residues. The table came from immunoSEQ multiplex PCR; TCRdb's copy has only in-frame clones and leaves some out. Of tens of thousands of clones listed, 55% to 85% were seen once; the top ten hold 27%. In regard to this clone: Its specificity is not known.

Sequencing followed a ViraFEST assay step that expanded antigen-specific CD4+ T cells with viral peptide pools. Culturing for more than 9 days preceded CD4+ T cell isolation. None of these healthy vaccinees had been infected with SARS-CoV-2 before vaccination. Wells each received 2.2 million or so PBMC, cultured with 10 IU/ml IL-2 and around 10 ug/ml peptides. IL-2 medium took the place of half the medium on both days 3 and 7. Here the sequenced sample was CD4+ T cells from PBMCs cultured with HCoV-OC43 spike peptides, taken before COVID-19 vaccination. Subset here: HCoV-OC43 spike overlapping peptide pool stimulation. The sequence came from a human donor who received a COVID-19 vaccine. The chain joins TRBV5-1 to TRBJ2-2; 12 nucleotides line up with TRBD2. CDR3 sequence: CASSPTSGGPDTGELFF. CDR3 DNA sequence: TGCGCCAGCAGCCCGACTAGCGGGGGCCCCGACACCGGGGAGCTGTTTTTT.